Below are 15 T cell receptor beta chains sequenced from a single sample in a study of blood T cells in healthy people across ages. Sample-barcoded 5' priming and a J-beta primer mix drove a second PCR of roughly 6 to 12 cycles. TCRdb redid the calling of the 5' RACE reads with MiXCR, one entry per CDR3 protein. The sample yields about 970,000 distinct CDR3 sequences, approximately 50% seen once. The sequencing sample was made of blood. The receptors originated from a woman aged 55-75 years in good health.

The chain couples TRBV20-1 to TRBJ2-5; D uncertain. Germline CDR1 reads DFQATT; CDR2 reads SNEGSKA (reference sequence). V was pared by 0 bases and J by 4 bases, with 12 bases between. The CDR3 totals 14 residues. This CDR3 is CSARDPGGRETQYF. For the CDR3, the DNA is TGCAGTGCTAGAGATCCGGGTGGGCGAGAGACCCAGTACTTC.

This chain links TRBV6-4 with TRBJ2-1, with 7 bases fitting TRBD2. The ends lost 8 bases at V and 0 bases at J; junction bases unmatched: 7. CDR1 is MRHNA, CDR2 SNTAGT, per germline. CDR3 length: 15 amino acids. The CDR3 DNA is TGTGCCAGCGGGGCTAGCGGAAGCTCCTACAATGAGCAGTTCTTC. It encodes CASGASGSSYNEQFF.

The chain has TRBV29-1 and TRBJ2-1; possibly TRBD1 for D (6 bases). The CDR3 has 13 residues. Trimming cost V 5 bases and J 4 bases, with 12 bases left between them. From germline, CDR1 is SQVTM and CDR2 ANQGSEA. The CDR3 DNA reads TGCAGCGTTAACACACAGGGATACAATGAGCAGTTCTTC. It specifies CSVNTQGYNEQFF.

The chain employs TRBV18 and TRBJ1-2; 7 nucleotides agree with TRBD1. With 3 bases clipped from V and 8 bases from J, the junction kept 9 bases outside the gene matches. CDR3 size: 14 residues. Germline lookup yields CDR1 KGHSH and CDR2 LQKENI. The CDR3 DNA reads TGTGCCAGCTCACCTCAGGGGGAATCGGAGGGCTACACCTTC. Its protein is CASSPQGESEGYTF.

The V call is TRBV6-2 or TRBV6-3, the J call TRBJ1-1, with a tentative D call TRBD1 (6 bases). The CDR3 runs to 14 residues. V lost 5 bases and J lost 6, with 16 bases in between. Germline CDR1 MNHEY, CDR2 SVGEGT. CDR3 DNA sequence: TGTGCCAGCAGTCCTCATAACAGGGAACCTGAAGCTTTCTTT. Translating it yields CASSPHNREPEAFF.

This clonotype was seen more than once but under ten times. The V gene is TRBV29-1, the J gene TRBJ2-7; maybe TRBD2 (6 bases). The length of the CDR3 is 15 residues. The germline V gene encodes CDR1 SQVTM and CDR2 ANQGSEA. Deletions cut 8 bases from V and 0 bases from J, with 20 bases between. The CDR3, as DNA: TGCAGCCCCGGCTTGTATGCGGGACGCTCCTACGAGCAGTACTTC. Residues: CSPGLYAGRSYEQYF.

The chain recombines TRBV11-2 with TRBJ1-6; D is possibly TRBD1 (5 bases). V was cut by 5 bases and J by 7 bases, with 18 bases left in between. CDR3 length: 16 residues. Germline V gene lookup returns CDR1 SGHAT and CDR2 FQNNGV. As DNA, the CDR3 is TGTGCCAGCAGCCGGCTGGGCAGGGCGGGAAATTCACCCCTCCACTTT. The encoded protein is CASSRLGRAGNSPLHF.

This sequence joins TRBV28 and TRBJ2-7, with D unresolved. The J call may be incorrect, as the DNA end agrees better with TRBJ2-5. The CDR3 length is 12 residues. Per the germline V gene, CDR1 is MDHEN and CDR2 is SYDVKM. CDR3 region: CASSINGETQYF. The CDR3, as DNA: TGTGCCAGCAGTATAAACGGGGAGACCCAGTACTTC.

V gene TRBV6-2 or TRBV6-3 combines with J gene TRBJ1-5; no clear D. The CDR3 runs to 15 residues. With 3 bases removed from V and 5 bases from J, the gap between germline ends came to 14 bases. Germline V gives CDR1 MNHEY, CDR2 SVGEGT. Here the CDR3 reads CASSYRQTFYQPQHF. CDR3 sequence (DNA): TGTGCCAGCAGTTATCGTCAGACCTTTTATCAGCCCCAGCATTTT.

This clonotype was seen more than once but under ten times. The rearrangement uses TRBV12-3 or TRBV12-4 and TRBJ2-7; 8 bases are shared with TRBD2. The J segment lost 4 bases and the V segment lost 3 bases, leaving 5 bases of the junction unmatched. This CDR3 has 14 amino acids. CDR3 region: CASSLREAGYEQYF. DNA for the CDR3: TGTGCCAGCAGTTTGCGGGAGGCTGGGTACGAGCAGTACTTC.

This clonotype was observed a few times. This chain uses TRBV7-9 with TRBJ2-7; D unclear. V was cut by 5 bases and J by 0 bases, with 8 bases left in between. This CDR3 region has 13 residues. Germline V gene data show CDR1 as SEHNR and CDR2 as FQNEAQ (reference sequence). The CDR3 loop reads CASSPQTSYEQYF. CDR3 nucleotide sequence: TGTGCCAGCAGCCCCCAAACCTCCTACGAGCAGTACTTC.

This sequence joins TRBV15 and TRBJ1-4, with D possibly TRBD1 on 5 matching bases. Trimming took 8 bases from V and 0 from J, leaving 19 bases between them. CDR3 length: 17 residues. CDR1 LNHNV and CDR2 YYDKDF come from the germline V gene (reference sequence). CDR3 in amino acids: CATADAGSASTNEKLFF. The CDR3 DNA sequence: TGTGCCACCGCCGACGCAGGGTCGGCCTCAACTAATGAAAAACTGTTTTTT.

The chain joins TRBV7-2 to TRBJ2-3; possible D gene TRBD2, 6 bases. The CDR3 extends over 16 amino acids. The germline V gene encodes CDR1 SGHTA and CDR2 FQGNSA. The V end was cut by 1 base, the J end by 2 bases, with 13 bases between. The CDR3 spells CASSLDGRPDTDTQYF. The CDR3 coding sequence is TGTGCCAGCAGCTTAGATGGGAGGCCTGACACAGATACGCAGTATTTT.

A few counts support this clonotype. The chain recombines TRBV6-5 with TRBJ2-4; D is perhaps TRBD1 (6 bases). Trimming pared 2 bases from V and 11 bases from J, leaving 10 bases between. CDR1 is MNHEY, CDR2 SVGAGI, per germline. This CDR3 is built from 12 residues. The CDR3 reads CASSYGTRLQYF. The CDR3 nucleotides are TGTGCCAGCAGTTACGGGACACGACTTCAGTACTTC.

The rearrangement links TRBV15 to TRBJ2-7; 8 bases are a match to TRBD1. The DNA end is more similar to TRBJ2-4, so the J call may be wrong. Germline V CDR1 and CDR2: LNHNV, YYDKDF (reference sequence). There are 16 residues in the CDR3. The CDR3 protein is CATSSGQGLAKNIQYF. The CDR3 DNA reads TGTGCCACCAGCTCTGGACAGGGTCTAGCCAAAAACATTCAGTACTTC.